This T cell receptor beta chain comes out of a study of human T cells and chemical hapten exposure. Overall study findings and caveats: Counts of expanded TCRs at PT1 were positively correlated with patch test score.

With V trimmed by 2 bases and J by 0 bases, 3 bases remained unmatched. This CDR3 region has 15 residues. Germline CDR1 and CDR2: LNHNV and YYDKDF (reference sequence). This clonotype was detected ten times or more. Its antigen is unknown. Each cDNA molecule in the library carried unique molecular identifiers. TCRdb passed the RACE reads through MiXCR, listing each CDR3 protein once. This sample has more than 100,000 distinct CDR3 sequences, with roughly 13% found just once. The time point here: pre-sensitization, week 0. Described treatment: therapeutic diphenylcyclopropenone sensitization with weekly scalp DPC.

The material sequenced was whole blood, taken in connection with sensitization to the hapten diphenylcyclopropenone (DPC). V is TRBV15 and J is TRBJ1-1; 7 bases are a match to TRBD1. The sequence was collected from a woman aged 18-30 years with alopecia areata. Some clones in this sample may be carry-over from other donors' samples. The CDR3 sequence: CATSRNRGMNTEAFF. CDR3 DNA sequence: TGTGCCACCAGCAGAAACAGGGGAATGAACACTGAAGCTTTCTTT.